This entry features one T cell receptor (beta chain) sequence. The target of this receptor is not known. The sample holds no much larger clone one base away, and base qualities are not on file. CDR1 and CDR2, looked up from the germline V gene, are MNHEY and SVGAGI. The trim is 5 bases for V and 6 bases for J, with a gap of 15 bases between the germline ends. The CDR3 has 14 amino acids, counting the end cysteine and phenylalanine. Only the CDR3 DNA stays, 42 bases, in frame from base 1. The entry originates in a study of T-cell reconstitution after alpha-beta-depleted transplantation in children (dated by TCRdb to about 2016). Study-wide context: T-cell immune reconstitution after TCRalphabeta/CD19-depleted allogeneic hematopoietic cell transplantation in children was quantitatively tracked in the study by means of TCR repertoire profiling. Study-level results and caveats: In some patients, the high TCRbeta diversity seen at day 60 was put down to recipient T cells and intrathymic progenitors that had survived conditioning. Apparently early alphabetaT-cell count recovery about two months after transplant reportedly relied on only several hundred rapidly expanded clones derived from non-depleted graft cells. The frequencies of hyperexpanded clones fell over the following months, and after one year, T-cell counts and TCRbeta diversity were mostly attributed to newly produced T cells.

In the paper's terms, the treatment or condition label means: allogeneic hematopoietic cell transplantation with graft depleted of TCRalphabeta T cells and CD19 B cells. The transplant recipients were children given TCRalphabeta/CD19-depleted allogeneic hematopoietic cell grafts. The library was made by PCR. The reads were generated on an Illumina HiSeq 2500. To normalize quantification of the TCRbeta repertoire, the TCR libraries were built with molecular barcoding that relied on unique molecular identifiers. TCRdb handled the public reads itself, with Q25 trimming in fastp and clone calling in MiXCR, and kept productive beta chains. A single entry per CDR3 protein holds the most common genes and DNA from its merged rows. The table for this sample lists about 300,000 distinct CDR3 sequences; nearly 8% of them were counted only once. The ten largest clones capture approximately 9.1% of the sample.

The specimen was peripheral blood, collected 360 days after TCRalphabeta/CD19-depleted stem cell transplant. Rearrangement joined TRBV6-5 to TRBJ2-3, with the D segment identity uncertain. This receptor was identified in a female patient aged 2-15 years who had a stem cell transplant for Fanconi anemia, so the T cells may come from the graft donor. The DNA sequence is TGTGCCAGCAGTCACGGGCCAAAAGTTGATACGCAGTATTTT. Protein translation: CASSHGPKVDTQYF.